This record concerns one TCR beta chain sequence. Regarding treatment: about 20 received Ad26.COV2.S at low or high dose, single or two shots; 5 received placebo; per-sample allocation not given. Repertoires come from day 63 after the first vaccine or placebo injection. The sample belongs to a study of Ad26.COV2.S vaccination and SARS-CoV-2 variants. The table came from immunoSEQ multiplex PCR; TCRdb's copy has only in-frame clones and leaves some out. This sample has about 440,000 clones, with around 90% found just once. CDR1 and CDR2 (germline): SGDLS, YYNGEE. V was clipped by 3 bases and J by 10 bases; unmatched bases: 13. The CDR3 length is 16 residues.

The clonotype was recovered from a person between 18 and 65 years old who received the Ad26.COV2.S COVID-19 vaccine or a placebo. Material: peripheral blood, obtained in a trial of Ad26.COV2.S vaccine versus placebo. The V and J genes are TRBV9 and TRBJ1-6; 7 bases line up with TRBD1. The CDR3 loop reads CASSGGYRGRGSPLHF. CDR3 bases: TGTGCCAGCAGCGGGGGATACAGGGGAAGAGGATCACCCCTCCACTTT.